This TCR beta chain comes out of a study of blood T cell repertoires in COVID-19. Whole-study context: COVID-19 samples from acute and convalescent phases originated in the United States, Italy and Spain. From T cells, B-cell-depleted T cells, or PBMCs came the material, which was cDNA or gDNA.

Germline loops: CDR1 SQVTM, CDR2 ANQGSEA. The CDR3 totals 14 residues. Trimming removed 6 bases at V and 3 bases at J, with 18 bases between. Original data processing: Nucleated cell number was recorded as an estimate derived from reference gene primer amplification. The method was immunoSEQ multiplex PCR; TCRdb's version includes in-frame clones alone and lacks a portion of them. For V, J and clone size, that table is used; D and trimming come from the DNA. The table has some 380,000 clones, approximately 77% seen once. This rearrangement joins TRBV29-1 to TRBJ2-7; possibly TRBD2 for D (5 bases). The clonotype comes from a human donor with acute or convalescent COVID-19. The donor label of this sample is uncertain. The material sequenced was peripheral blood. The CDR3 loop is CSVIQLGRYYEQYF. In DNA, the CDR3 is TGCAGCGTCATACAGCTGGGGAGATACTACGAGCAGTACTTC.